This TCR beta chain was found in a study of response to subunit inactivated influenza vaccine. Study conclusions and caveats: That few new T cells are recruited by each seasonal influenza vaccination was the authors' suggestion.

TCRdb re-called the RT-PCR reads through MiXCR, storing one row per CDR3 protein. Of 540,000 or so distinct CDR3 sequences listed, 10% to 15% are singletons. This CDR3 spans 14 amino acids. V was trimmed by 6 bases and J by 4 bases, leaving 13 bases between them. For this clonotype: Its target is unknown.

Source: PBMCs from blood, taken more than 35 days after vaccination. This chain connects TRBV12-3 or TRBV12-4 to TRBJ1-3, with D possibly matching TRBD1 (6 bases). This sequence was found in a middle-aged man who received an inactivated influenza vaccine. Written as DNA, the CDR3 is TGTGCCAGCAGCTCCCGGGACACAGGAAACACCATATATTTT. It encodes CASSSRDTGNTIYF.